This TCR beta chain was retrieved from a study of T cell responses to AZD1222 COVID-19 vaccine. Study outcomes and limitations: Nearly half of spike-specific TCRs reportedly go after variant regions that carry no mutations. No repertoire was sampled before or during the peak T cell response, only after it.

Generated by immunoSEQ multiplex PCR, the TCRdb table keeps only in-frame clones and is missing some. The sample has 89,000 or so clones; approximately 86% are singletons. The CDR3 contains 14 residues. Trimming removed 6 bases from V and 0 bases from J, with 12 bases in between. Looked up from germline, CDR1 is SQVTM and CDR2 is ANQGSEA. With respect to this clone: Antigen unknown.

J is TRBJ1-3 and V is TRBV29-1; D possibly corresponds to TRBD1 (5 bases). The receptor was derived from an adult who received the AZD1222 COVID-19 vaccine. This material consisted of peripheral blood, taken 28 days after the second AZD1222 dose. The CDR3 region has the DNA TGCAGCGTATGGGACGAGCGCTCTGGAAACACCATATATTTT. As protein: CSVWDERSGNTIYF.